Shown below are 14 T cell receptor beta chains from a single sample sequenced in a study of shared clonotypes between healthy human individuals (dated by TCRdb to about 2020). Library method: the immunoSEQ multiplex PCR assay. TCRdb re-hosts the immuneACCESS table, in-frame sequences only. Its copies lack some clones; in the studies checked, an unresolved V gene accounts for under half of them, and the cause for the rest is not known. The table for this sample lists about 1.5 million clones; approximately 98% of them were counted only once. The ten most abundant clones make up roughly 0.45% of the sample. Source material: naive CD4+ T cells sorted from blood. The sample's cell subset or site, from its label and the paper: CD45RA+ positively selected. The origin of the receptors is a man aged 25-40 years in good health.

The gene calls are TRBV7-2 and TRBJ2-7, with D unclear. The CDR3 is made up of 15 amino acids. CDR1 is SGHTA, CDR2 FQGNSA, per germline. V dropped 2 bases and J dropped 4 bases, with 15 bases sitting between them. CDR3 sequence reads: CASSLFPSPPYEQYF. The CDR3 DNA reads as TGTGCCAGCAGCTTATTCCCCAGCCCACCGTACGAGCAGTACTTC.

The CDR3 sequence: CASSPTMWDRGVAFF. The CDR3 nucleotides read TGTGCCAGCAGCCCAACAATGTGGGACAGGGGAGTGGCTTTCTTT. J is TRBJ1-1 and V is TRBV14; 10 bases align to TRBD1. Trimming at V came to 4 bases and at J to 11 bases, leaving 13 bases not matched to a gene. CDR1 SGHDN and CDR2 FVKESK come from the germline V gene. The length of the CDR3 is 15 residues.

The chain has TRBV2 and TRBJ2-1; 11 nucleotides line up with TRBD2. Germline CDR1 SNHLY, CDR2 FYNNEI. The CDR3 is 15 residues long. Trimming took 5 bases from V and 3 from J; bases not matched to a gene: 3. CDR3 sequence reads: CASSLLAGDYNEQFF. In nucleotides, the CDR3 is TGTGCCAGCAGTCTACTAGCGGGAGACTACAATGAGCAGTTCTTC. Variable domain in full (rest from reference TRBV2 and TRBJ2-1): EPEVTQTPSHQVTQMGQEVILRCVPISNHLYFYWYRQILGQKVEFLVSFYNNEISEKSEIFDDQFSVERPDGSNFTLKIRSTKLEDSAMYFCASSLLAGDYNEQFFGPGTRLTVL.

The V call is TRBV5-1, the J call TRBJ1-4; 7 bases map to TRBD1. V was clipped by 0 bases and J by 8 bases; unmatched bases: 7. Germline V CDR1 and CDR2: SGHRS, YFSETQ. The CDR3 has 15 residues. As DNA, the CDR3 is TGCGCCAGCAGCTTGGGGGACAGAGCTGCAGAAAAACTGTTTTTT. Amino acid sequence: CASSLGDRAAEKLFF.

The chain is built from TRBV5-1 and TRBJ2-7, with unresolved D. Per germline, CDR1 SGHRS and CDR2 YFSETQ. Trimming took off 0 bases at V and 0 bases at J, with 10 bases between the two ends. The CDR3 totals 15 residues. As DNA, the CDR3 is TGCGCCAGCAGCTTGGACGGACCGAGCTCCTACGAGCAGTACTTC. It is translated as CASSLDGPSSYEQYF.

This clone was seen just once. This CDR3 reads CASSPQEQGYTEAFF. The DNA for the CDR3 is TGTGCCAGCTCACCTCAGGAGCAGGGCTACACTGAAGCTTTCTTT. This chain connects TRBV18 to TRBJ1-1; tentative D call: TRBD1 (5 bases). V was pared by 3 bases and J by 3 bases, with 14 bases between. The CDR3 totals 15 residues. In germline, CDR1 is KGHSH, CDR2 LQKENI.

The rearrangement links TRBV5-5 to TRBJ2-7, with TRBD1 identical over 8 bases. The CDR3 runs to 14 residues. Germline lookup yields CDR1 SGHKS and CDR2 YYEKEE (reference sequence). Unmatched junction bases numbered 6, after V lost 3 bases and J lost 4 bases. The CDR3 bases are TGTGCCAGCAGCTCCGACAGGGGAACTTACGAGCAGTACTTC. It translates to CASSSDRGTYEQYF.

V usage is TRBV5-1 and J usage is TRBJ2-5, with a tentative D call TRBD2 (5 bases). The CDR3 runs to 14 residues. Trimming left V 4 bases short and J 8 bases short, with 18 bases between. Germline-derived CDR1 and CDR2 are SGHRS and YFSETQ. The CDR3 region is CASSPLGGLETQYF. As DNA, the CDR3 is TGCGCCAGCAGCCCCCTCGGAGGTCTGGAAACCCAGTACTTC.

The chain employs TRBV4-1 and TRBJ1-2; 7 nucleotides align to TRBD1. J was trimmed by 6 bases and V by 0 bases; bases with no gene match: 7. In germline, CDR1 is MGHRA, CDR2 YSYEKL. The CDR3 is made up of 15 amino acids. CDR3 region: CASSQDPDRVHGYTF. As DNA, the CDR3 is TGCGCCAGCAGCCAAGACCCCGACAGGGTCCATGGCTACACCTTC.

The chain links TRBV6-5 to TRBJ1-5; D gene unclear. CDR1 is MNHEY and CDR2 is SVGAGI in the germline V gene. Trimming took off 5 bases at V and 6 bases at J, with 8 bases between the two ends. The CDR3 is made up of 12 amino acids. The CDR3, as DNA: TGTGCCAGCAGTGCAGGACTTCAGCCCCAGCATTTT. Protein product: CASSAGLQPQHF.

Remarks on this clone: Other DNA sequences in the sample encode the same CDR3. The rearrangement links TRBV28 to TRBJ2-7; 7 positions agree with TRBD2. The CDR3 is made up of 14 amino acids. Germline CDR1 is MDHEN and CDR2 is SYDVKM. The V and J ends lost 2 bases and 2 bases, in that order; junction bases with no gene match: 3. Here the CDR3 reads CASSLAGVAYEQYF. Here the CDR3 DNA reads TGTGCCAGCAGTTTAGCGGGAGTCGCCTACGAGCAGTACTTC.

The V call is TRBV9, the J call TRBJ2-6, with D unclear. Looked up from germline, CDR1 is SGDLS and CDR2 is YYNGEE. The CDR3 length is 15 residues. Trimming shortened V by 4 bases and J by 0 bases, and 8 bases separated the two germline ends. The CDR3 sequence: CASSLRISGANVLTF. CDR3 bases: TGTGCCAGCAGCTTGAGAATCTCTGGGGCCAACGTCCTGACTTTC.

V and J are TRBV19 and TRBJ2-3; D gene unclear. CDR1 LNHDA and CDR2 SQIVND come from the germline V gene (reference sequence). The CDR3 runs to 13 residues. V lost 3 bases and J lost 1, with 5 bases in between. CDR3 protein: CASSMVGTDTQYF. CDR3 nucleotides: TGTGCCAGTAGTATGGTGGGCACAGATACGCAGTATTTT.

This chain connects TRBV4-1 to TRBJ1-4; 8 bases map to TRBD1. This CDR3 has 16 amino acids. Germline V gene lookup returns CDR1 MGHRA and CDR2 YSYEKL. V shed 3 bases and J 8 bases; nucleotides not matched to a gene: 11. The CDR3 DNA sequence: TGCGCCAGCAGCCACGGTACAGGGGGTTTTAAGGAAAAACTGTTTTTT. The encoded protein is CASSHGTGGFKEKLFF.